The clone carrying this T cell receptor beta chain was picked up one time. The germline gives CDR1 SGHNT, CDR2 YENEEA. V was cut by 5 bases and J by 6 bases, with 13 bases left in between. The CDR3 loop spans 14 amino acids. This record belongs to a study of immune evolution from preneoplasia to lung adenocarcinoma. Profiled with immunoSEQ multiplex PCR; TCRdb holds only in-frame clones, not every one. The table has roughly 8,100 clones, under 75% seen once; the top ten hold 8.5%. The origin of this receptor is an older donor with lung adenocarcinoma. Some clones in this sample may be carry-over from other donors' samples. Input material: FFPE atypical adenomatous hyperplasia tissue from the lung. The subset was: atypical adenomatous hyperplasia (AAH), lung preneoplasia. The V gene is TRBV11-3, the J gene TRBJ1-4, with D hard to call. CDR3 bases: TGTGCCAGCAGCGGCGGACCATTGGATGAAAAACTGTTTTTT. This sequence encodes CASSGGPLDEKLFF.